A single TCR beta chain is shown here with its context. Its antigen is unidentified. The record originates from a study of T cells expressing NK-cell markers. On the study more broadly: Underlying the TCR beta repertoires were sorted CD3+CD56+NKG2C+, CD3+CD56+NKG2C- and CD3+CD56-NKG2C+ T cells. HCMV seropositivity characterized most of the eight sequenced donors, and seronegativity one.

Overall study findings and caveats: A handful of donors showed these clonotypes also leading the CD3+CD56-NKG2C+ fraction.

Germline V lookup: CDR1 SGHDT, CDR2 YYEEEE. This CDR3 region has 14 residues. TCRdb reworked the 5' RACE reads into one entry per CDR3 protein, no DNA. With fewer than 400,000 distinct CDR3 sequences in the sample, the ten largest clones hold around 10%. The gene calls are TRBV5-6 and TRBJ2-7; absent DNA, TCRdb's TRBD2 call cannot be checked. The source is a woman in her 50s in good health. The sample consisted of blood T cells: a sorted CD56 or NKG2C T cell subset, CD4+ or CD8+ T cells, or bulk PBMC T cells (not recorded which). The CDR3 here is CASSFSGRASEQYF.